This TCR beta chain was captured in a study of T cell responses to AZD1222 COVID-19 vaccine. Overall study findings and caveats: At baseline, seropositivity was found in only 5 to 7 AZD1222 recipients. Donors skewed white British and female; clonal diversity was possibly underestimated.

Germline V lookup: CDR1 SGHRS, CDR2 YFSETQ. V was trimmed by 0 bases and J by 4 bases, leaving 0 bases between them. The CDR3 is 11 residues long. Whether given at about 4 or about 12 weeks, second doses were pooled. Libraries were prepared by immunoSEQ multiplex PCR; TCRdb keeps only in-frame clonotypes and omits some of them. Of 120,000 or so clones listed, approximately 90% are singletons. For this clone: Its specificity is not known.

The sample in question was peripheral blood, obtained 28 days after the second AZD1222 dose. This TCR was recovered from an adult who received the AZD1222 COVID-19 vaccine. The chain employs TRBV5-1 and TRBJ2-3; the D is unclear. The CDR3: CASSLADTQYF. CDR3 nucleotide sequence: TGCGCCAGCAGCTTGGCAGATACGCAGTATTTT. Looking up the rest from reference TRBV5-1 and TRBJ2-3 gives the full variable domain: KAGVTQTPRYLIKTRGQQVTLSCSPISGHRSVSWYQQTPGQGLQFLFEYFSETQRNKGNFPGRFSGRQFSNSRSEMNVSTLELGDSALYLCASSLADTQYFGPGTRLTVL.